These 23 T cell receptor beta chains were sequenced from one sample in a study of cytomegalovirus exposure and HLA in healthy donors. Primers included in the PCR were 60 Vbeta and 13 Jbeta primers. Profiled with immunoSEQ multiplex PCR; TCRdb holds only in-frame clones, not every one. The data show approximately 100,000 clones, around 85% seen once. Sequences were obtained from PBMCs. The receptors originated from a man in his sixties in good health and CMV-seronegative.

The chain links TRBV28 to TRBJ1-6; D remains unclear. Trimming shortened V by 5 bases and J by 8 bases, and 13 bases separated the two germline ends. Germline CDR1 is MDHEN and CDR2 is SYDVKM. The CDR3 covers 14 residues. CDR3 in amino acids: CASSLSRRDSPLHF. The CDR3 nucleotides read TGTGCCAGCAGTCTCTCCAGGAGGGATTCACCCCTCCACTTT.

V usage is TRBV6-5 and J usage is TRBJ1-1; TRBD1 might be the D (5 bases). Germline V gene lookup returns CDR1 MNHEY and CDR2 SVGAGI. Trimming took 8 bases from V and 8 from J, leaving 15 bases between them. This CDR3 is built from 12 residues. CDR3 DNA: TGTGCCAGCTGTTTAAGGGGTGGCGAAGCTTTCTTT. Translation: CASCLRGGEAFF.

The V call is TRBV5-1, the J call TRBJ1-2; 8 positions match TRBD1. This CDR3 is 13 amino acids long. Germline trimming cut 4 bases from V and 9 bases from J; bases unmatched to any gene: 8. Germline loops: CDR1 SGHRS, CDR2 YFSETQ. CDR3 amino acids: CASSLDRDGSYTF. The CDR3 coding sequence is TGCGCCAGCAGCCTGGACAGGGATGGAAGCTACACCTTC.

DNA for the CDR3: TGTGCCAGCAGCCAAGGACTAGCGGGGGGGCCGACAGATACGCAGTATTTT. Protein sequence: CASSQGLAGGPTDTQYF. The genes are TRBV7-9 and TRBJ2-3; 15 positions agree with TRBD2. V lost 5 bases, J lost 3 bases, and 6 bases stayed unmatched. This CDR3 spans 17 amino acids. Germline assignment: CDR1 SEHNR and CDR2 FQNEAQ (reference sequence).

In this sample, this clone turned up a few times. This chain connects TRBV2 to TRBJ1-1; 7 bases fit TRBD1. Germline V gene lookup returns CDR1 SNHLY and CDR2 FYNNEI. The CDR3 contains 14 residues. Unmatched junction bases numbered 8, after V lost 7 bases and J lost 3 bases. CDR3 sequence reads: CASTFVGGDTEAFF. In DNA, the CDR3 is TGTGCCAGCACCTTCGTAGGGGGCGACACTGAAGCTTTCTTT.

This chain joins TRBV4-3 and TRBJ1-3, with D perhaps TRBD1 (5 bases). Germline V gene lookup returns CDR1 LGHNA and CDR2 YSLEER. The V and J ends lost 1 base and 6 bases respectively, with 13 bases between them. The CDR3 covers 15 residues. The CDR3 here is CASSQVSNRLNTIYF. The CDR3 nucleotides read TGCGCCAGCAGCCAAGTGTCGAACAGGCTAAACACCATATATTTT.

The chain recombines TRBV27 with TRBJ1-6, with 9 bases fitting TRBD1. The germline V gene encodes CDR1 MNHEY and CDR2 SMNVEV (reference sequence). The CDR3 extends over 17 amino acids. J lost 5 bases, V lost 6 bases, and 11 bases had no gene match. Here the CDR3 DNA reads TGTGCCAGCAGGCTCTTTGGGACAGGGATCAATAATTCACCCCTCCACTTT. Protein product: CASRLFGTGINNSPLHF.

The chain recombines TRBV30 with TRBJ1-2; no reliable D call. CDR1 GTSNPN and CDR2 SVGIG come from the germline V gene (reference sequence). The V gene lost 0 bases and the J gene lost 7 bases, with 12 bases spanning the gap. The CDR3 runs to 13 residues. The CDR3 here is CAWSVTASGGYTF. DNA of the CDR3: TGTGCCTGGAGTGTAACAGCCTCCGGTGGCTACACCTTC.

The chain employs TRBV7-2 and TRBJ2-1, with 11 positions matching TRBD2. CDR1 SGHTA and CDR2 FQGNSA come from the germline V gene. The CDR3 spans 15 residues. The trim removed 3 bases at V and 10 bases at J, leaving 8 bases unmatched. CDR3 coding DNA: TGTGCCAGCAGCTTCCCTAGCGGGGGGCGACACGAGCAGTTCTTC. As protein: CASSFPSGGRHEQFF.

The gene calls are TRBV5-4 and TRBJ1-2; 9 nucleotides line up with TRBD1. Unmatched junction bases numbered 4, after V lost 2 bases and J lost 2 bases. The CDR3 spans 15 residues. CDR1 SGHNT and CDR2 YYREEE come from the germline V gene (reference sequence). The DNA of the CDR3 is TGTGCCAGCAGCTTCCGGGACAGGGACAACTATGGCTACACCTTC. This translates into CASSFRDRDNYGYTF.

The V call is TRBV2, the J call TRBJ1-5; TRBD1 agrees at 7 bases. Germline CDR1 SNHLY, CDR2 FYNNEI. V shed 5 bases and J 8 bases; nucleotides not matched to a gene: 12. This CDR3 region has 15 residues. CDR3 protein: CASSPDRANGKPQHF. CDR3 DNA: TGTGCCAGCAGTCCCGACAGGGCAAATGGGAAGCCCCAGCATTTT.

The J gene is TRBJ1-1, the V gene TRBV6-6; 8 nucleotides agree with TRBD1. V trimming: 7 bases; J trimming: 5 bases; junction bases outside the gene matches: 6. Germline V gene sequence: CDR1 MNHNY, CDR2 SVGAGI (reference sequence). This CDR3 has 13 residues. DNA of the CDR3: TGTGCCAGCATCCGACAGGGGAATACTGAAGCTTTCTTT. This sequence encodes CASIRQGNTEAFF.

The CDR3 region has the DNA TGTGCCTGGAGTGTACGACGGGTGAACACCGGGGAGCTGTTTTTT. Encoded protein: CAWSVRRVNTGELFF. This chain connects TRBV30 to TRBJ2-2; D gene ambiguous. V was pared by 0 bases and J by 1 base, with 9 bases between. CDR3 size: 15 residues. From germline, CDR1 is GTSNPN and CDR2 SVGIG (reference sequence).

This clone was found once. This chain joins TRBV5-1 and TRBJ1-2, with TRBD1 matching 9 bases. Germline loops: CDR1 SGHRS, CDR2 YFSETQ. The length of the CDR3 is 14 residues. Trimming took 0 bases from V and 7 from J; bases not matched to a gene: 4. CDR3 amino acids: CASSLDGTGSGYTF. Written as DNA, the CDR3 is TGCGCCAGCAGCTTGGATGGGACAGGGAGTGGCTACACCTTC.

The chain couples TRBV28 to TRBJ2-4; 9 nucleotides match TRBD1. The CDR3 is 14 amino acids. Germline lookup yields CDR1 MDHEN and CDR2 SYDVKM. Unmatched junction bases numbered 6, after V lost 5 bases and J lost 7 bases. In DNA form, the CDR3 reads TGTGCCAGCAGTCCAAAGACAGGGGGGAACATTCAGTACTTC. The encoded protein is CASSPKTGGNIQYF.

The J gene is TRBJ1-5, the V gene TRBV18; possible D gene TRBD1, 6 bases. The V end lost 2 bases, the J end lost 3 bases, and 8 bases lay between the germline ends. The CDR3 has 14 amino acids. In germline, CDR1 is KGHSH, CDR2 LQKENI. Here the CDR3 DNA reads TGTGCCAGCTCACCATACAGGGACAATCAGCCCCAGCATTTT. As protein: CASSPYRDNQPQHF.

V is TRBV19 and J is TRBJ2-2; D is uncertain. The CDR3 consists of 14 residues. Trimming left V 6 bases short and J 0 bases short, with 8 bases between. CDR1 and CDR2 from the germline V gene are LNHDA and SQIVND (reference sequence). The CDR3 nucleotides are TGTGCCAGTAGGGTGGGCCCGAACACCGGGGAGCTGTTTTTT. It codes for CASRVGPNTGELFF. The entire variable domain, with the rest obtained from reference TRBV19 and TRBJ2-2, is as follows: DGGITQSPKYLFRKEGQNVTLSCEQNLNHDAMYWYRQDPGQGLRLIYYSQIVNDFQKGDIAEGYSVSREKKESFPLTVTSAQKNPTAFYLCASRVGPNTGELFFGEGSRLTVL.

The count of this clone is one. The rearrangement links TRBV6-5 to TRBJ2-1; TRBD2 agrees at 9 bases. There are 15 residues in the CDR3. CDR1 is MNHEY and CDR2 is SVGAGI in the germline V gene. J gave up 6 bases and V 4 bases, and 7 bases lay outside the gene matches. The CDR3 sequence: CASSSPGGGGNEQFF. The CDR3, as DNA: TGTGCCAGCAGTTCCCCAGGCGGGGGGGGCAATGAGCAGTTCTTC.

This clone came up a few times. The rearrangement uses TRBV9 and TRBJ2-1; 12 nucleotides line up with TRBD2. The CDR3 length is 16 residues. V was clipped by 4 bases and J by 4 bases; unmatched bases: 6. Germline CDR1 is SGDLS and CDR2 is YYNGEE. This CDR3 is CASSPTGTSGYNEQFF. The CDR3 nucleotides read TGTGCCAGCAGCCCGACCGGGACTAGCGGGTACAATGAGCAGTTCTTC.

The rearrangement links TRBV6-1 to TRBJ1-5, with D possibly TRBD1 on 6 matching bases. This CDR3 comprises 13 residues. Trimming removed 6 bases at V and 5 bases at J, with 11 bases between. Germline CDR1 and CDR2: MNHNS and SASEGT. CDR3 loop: CASSQEGDQPQHF. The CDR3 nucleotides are TGTGCCAGCAGCCAAGAGGGGGATCAGCCCCAGCATTTT.

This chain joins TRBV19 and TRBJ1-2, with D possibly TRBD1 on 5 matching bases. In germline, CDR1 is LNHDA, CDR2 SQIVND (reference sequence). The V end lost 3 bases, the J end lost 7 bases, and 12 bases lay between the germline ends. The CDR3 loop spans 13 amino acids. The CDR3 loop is CASSINQGTGYTF. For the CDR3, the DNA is TGTGCCAGTAGTATCAACCAGGGTACTGGCTACACCTTC. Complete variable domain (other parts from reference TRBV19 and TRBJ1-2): DGGITQSPKYLFRKEGQNVTLSCEQNLNHDAMYWYRQDPGQGLRLIYYSQIVNDFQKGDIAEGYSVSREKKESFPLTVTSAQKNPTAFYLCASSINQGTGYTFGSGTRLTVV.

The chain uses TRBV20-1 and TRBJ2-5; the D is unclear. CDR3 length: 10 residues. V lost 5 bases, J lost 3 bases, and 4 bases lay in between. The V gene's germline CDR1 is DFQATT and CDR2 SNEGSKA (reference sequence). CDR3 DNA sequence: TGCAGTGCTTTTAAAGAGACCCAGTACTTC. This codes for CSAFKETQYF.

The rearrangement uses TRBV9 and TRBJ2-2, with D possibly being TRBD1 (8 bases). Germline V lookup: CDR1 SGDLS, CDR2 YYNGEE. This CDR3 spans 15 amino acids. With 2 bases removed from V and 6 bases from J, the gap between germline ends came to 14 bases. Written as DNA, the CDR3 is TGTGCCAGCAGCGTCAGGGGGCGGGGGCCCGGGGAGCTGTTTTTT. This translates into CASSVRGRGPGELFF.